The next 24 T cell receptor beta chains were all read from a single sample in a study of cytomegalovirus exposure and HLA in healthy donors. The PCR employed 60 Vbeta primers together with 13 Jbeta primers. Assay: immunoSEQ multiplex PCR; the TCRdb copy retains only in-frame clones and omits some. This sample has 200,000 to 250,000 clones, with approximately 82% found just once. Source material: PBMCs. These receptors came from a man between 18 and 35 years old in good health and CMV-seronegative.

V usage is TRBV6-5 and J usage is TRBJ2-5, with TRBD2 identical over 9 bases. This CDR3 contains 16 residues. In germline, CDR1 is MNHEY, CDR2 SVGAGI. The junction had 8 bases not matched to a gene; V was cut back by 2 bases and J by 4 bases. CDR3 protein: CASSYGMLAGRETQYF. The DNA for the CDR3 is TGTGCCAGCAGTTACGGGATGCTAGCGGGACGAGAGACCCAGTACTTC.

This clone was seen a single time. Other nucleotide sequences from this sample produce the same CDR3. V is TRBV30 and J is TRBJ2-7; TRBD2 matches 10 bases. The V gene's germline CDR1 is GTSNPN and CDR2 SVGIG (reference sequence). The CDR3 has 13 amino acids. V lost 3 bases and J lost 3; bases outside the gene matches: 2. The CDR3 sequence: CAWRLAGLYEQYF. In DNA form, the CDR3 reads TGTGCCTGGAGACTAGCGGGACTCTACGAGCAGTACTTC.

V usage is TRBV2 and J usage is TRBJ2-1; the match to TRBD2 covers 12 bases. The CDR3 totals 16 residues. In germline, CDR1 is SNHLY, CDR2 FYNNEI. V shed 5 bases and J 6 bases; nucleotides not matched to a gene: 8. This chain's CDR3 is CASSFIPGLAGNEQFF. DNA of the CDR3: TGTGCCAGCAGTTTTATCCCGGGACTAGCGGGCAATGAGCAGTTCTTC.

The chain joins TRBV19 to TRBJ1-1; D unresolved. V was trimmed by 6 bases and J by 6 bases, leaving 8 bases between them. This CDR3 has 11 amino acids. The germline CDR1 and CDR2 sequences are LNHDA and SQIVND (reference sequence). The CDR3 bases are TGTGCCAGTAGCACTAGTGCTGAAGCTTTCTTT. It is translated as CASSTSAEAFF.

The chain combines TRBV4-1 with TRBJ2-1; 7 bases align to TRBD2. V trimming: 5 bases; J trimming: 7 bases; junction bases outside the gene matches: 11. The CDR3 runs 15 residues. In germline, CDR1 is MGHRA, CDR2 YSYEKL. The CDR3 nucleotides are TGCGCCAGCAGCAGTTTTAGCGGGTCGATGAATGAGCAGTTCTTC. Residues: CASSSFSGSMNEQFF.

The rearrangement links TRBV12-5 to TRBJ2-7; maybe TRBD1 (6 bases). The CDR3 runs to 15 residues. Trimming pared 4 bases from V and 2 bases from J, leaving 15 bases between. Germline V gives CDR1 LGHNT, CDR2 FRNRAP. The CDR3 DNA reads as TGTGCTAGTGGTTGGACGACAAAGGGGGCCTACGAGCAGTACTTC. It yields the protein CASGWTTKGAYEQYF.

The chain recombines TRBV5-4 with TRBJ1-1; D may be TRBD1 (6 bases). Germline V gene sequence: CDR1 SGHNT, CDR2 YYREEE (reference sequence). CDR3 size: 14 residues. Trimming removed 4 bases from V and 0 bases from J, with 10 bases in between. CDR3 amino acids: CASSLDRLNTEAFF. The DNA for the CDR3 is TGTGCCAGCAGCCTGGACAGATTGAACACTGAAGCTTTCTTT.

The chain has TRBV28 and TRBJ2-3, with 8 bases identical to TRBD2. The V segment lost 6 bases and the J segment 4 bases; nucleotides outside the gene matches: 9. This CDR3 region has 15 residues. The germline V gene encodes CDR1 MDHEN and CDR2 SYDVKM. The CDR3 is CASRTRGGRSDTQYF. Written as DNA, the CDR3 is TGTGCCAGCAGGACCCGCGGCGGGAGGTCAGATACGCAGTATTTT. Together with reference TRBV28 and TRBJ2-3, the CDR3 gives the full variable domain: DVKVTQSSRYLVKRTGEKVFLECVQDMDHENMFWYRQDPGLGLRLIYFSYDVKMKEKGDIPEGYSVSREKKERFSLILESASTNQTSMYLCASRTRGGRSDTQYFGPGTRLTVL.

This chain connects TRBV4-1 to TRBJ2-5; 8 bases line up with TRBD1. The ends lost 4 bases at V and 3 bases at J; junction bases unmatched: 4. The germline V gene has CDR1 MGHRA and CDR2 YSYEKL. The CDR3 extends over 14 amino acids. CDR3 region: CASSPLDREETQYF. CDR3 bases: TGCGCCAGCAGCCCCCTGGACAGGGAAGAGACCCAGTACTTC.

The V call is TRBV5-1, the J call TRBJ1-2, with a tentative D call TRBD1 (5 bases). The germline V and J ends were trimmed by 0 bases and 2 bases, with 17 bases remaining between them. The CDR3 has 17 residues. CDR1 is SGHRS and CDR2 is YFSETQ in the germline V gene. The CDR3 spells CASSLAAGRKGNYGYTF. CDR3 nucleotides: TGCGCCAGCAGCTTGGCGGCAGGGCGCAAGGGAAACTATGGCTACACCTTC.

The chain combines TRBV30 with TRBJ1-6; D call uncertain. Trimming stripped 2 bases from V and 9 bases from J, with 11 bases between. This CDR3 has 13 residues. Germline V gene sequence: CDR1 GTSNPN, CDR2 SVGIG (reference sequence). Here the CDR3 reads CAWSSGTLSPLHF. The CDR3 DNA is TGTGCCTGGAGTTCGGGTACTCTTTCACCCCTCCACTTT. Using reference TRBV30 and TRBJ1-6 for the parts outside the CDR3, the full variable domain is SQTIHQWPATLVQPVGSPLSLECTVEGTSNPNLYWYRQAAGRGLQLLFYSVGIGQISSEVPQNLSASRPQDRQFILSSKKLLLSDSGFYLCAWSSGTLSPLHFGNGTRLTVT.

The chain is built from TRBV5-6 and TRBJ2-1, with 10 bases that match TRBD2. The V gene end was trimmed by 1 base and the J gene end by 7 bases; junction bases not matched to a gene: 5. The CDR3 spans 15 residues. Germline V CDR1 and CDR2: SGHDT, YYEEEE. The CDR3 loop is CASSLSLAGVNEQFF. In nucleotides, the CDR3 is TGTGCCAGCAGCTTGTCTCTAGCGGGAGTGAATGAGCAGTTCTTC.

The CDR3 nucleotides read TGTGCCAGCAGCTTCGTCGGAGGGAGCACAGATACGCAGTATTTT. As protein: CASSFVGGSTDTQYF. This rearrangement joins TRBV11-2 to TRBJ2-3, with a weak D call TRBD2 (6 bases). Trimming removed 3 bases at V and 0 bases at J, with 10 bases between. The CDR3 extends over 15 amino acids. Germline V CDR1 and CDR2: SGHAT, FQNNGV.

The rearrangement uses TRBV2 and TRBJ1-1, with D possibly being TRBD1 (5 bases). The CDR3 consists of 14 residues. Germline CDR1 reads SNHLY; CDR2 reads FYNNEI. The ends were cut back, 8 bases at V and 7 bases at J, with 20 bases in the middle. The CDR3 coding sequence is TGTGCCAGCTTCGAGTTTGGGGGGACGGGTGAAGCTTTCTTT. Translated: CASFEFGGTGEAFF.

The chain couples TRBV2 to TRBJ2-1, with D hard to call. This CDR3 has 15 residues. The germline V gene has CDR1 SNHLY and CDR2 FYNNEI. V was cut by 4 bases and J by 0 bases, with 10 bases left in between. The CDR3, as DNA: TGTGCCAGCAGTGCCGGCGGTAGCTCCTACAATGAGCAGTTCTTC. Amino acid sequence: CASSAGGSSYNEQFF.

This clone appeared a few times. Distinct nucleotide sequences in the sample also encode this CDR3. The rearrangement uses TRBV7-8 and TRBJ2-2, with 8 bases lining up with TRBD1. The CDR3 runs 15 residues. The V gene's germline CDR1 is SGHVS and CDR2 FQNEAQ. Trimming cost V 2 bases and J 2 bases; bases outside gene matches: 1. CDR3 amino acids: CASSLQGANTGELFF. The CDR3 coding sequence is TGTGCCAGCAGCTTACAGGGGGCCAACACCGGGGAGCTGTTTTTT.

The chain employs TRBV30 and TRBJ1-5; 9 bases fit TRBD1. V trimming: 1 base; J trimming: 6 bases; junction bases outside the gene matches: 4. There are 14 residues in the CDR3. Germline CDR1 GTSNPN, CDR2 SVGIG (reference sequence). This CDR3 reads CAWSGGTGRQPQHF. The CDR3 DNA is TGTGCCTGGAGTGGGGGGACAGGGCGTCAGCCCCAGCATTTT.

This clone appeared once. The gene calls are TRBV5-1 and TRBJ1-1; D is possibly TRBD1 (6 bases). V lost 2 bases, J lost 5 bases, and 16 bases lay in between. This CDR3 has 15 amino acids. Germline V lookup: CDR1 SGHRS, CDR2 YFSETQ. CDR3 residues: CASSFDAGAYTEAFF. CDR3 in DNA: TGCGCCAGCAGCTTCGACGCGGGGGCTTATACTGAAGCTTTCTTT. The complete variable domain, with remaining parts taken from reference TRBV5-1 and TRBJ1-1, reads KAGVTQTPRYLIKTRGQQVTLSCSPISGHRSVSWYQQTPGQGLQFLFEYFSETQRNKGNFPGRFSGRQFSNSRSEMNVSTLELGDSALYLCASSFDAGAYTEAFFGQGTRLTVV.

The V gene is TRBV5-1, the J gene TRBJ2-1, with 12 bases matching TRBD2. The CDR3 covers 16 residues. Looked up from germline, CDR1 is SGHRS and CDR2 is YFSETQ. V was pared by 4 bases and J by 7 bases, with 9 bases of the junction left unmatched. CDR3 DNA: TGCGCCAGCAGCGTGTCTAGCGGGAGGGCCGGGAATGAGCAGTTCTTC. Residues: CASSVSSGRAGNEQFF.

The chain uses TRBV6-5 and TRBJ1-1; D uncertain. Germline V gene sequence: CDR1 MNHEY, CDR2 SVGAGI. The CDR3 covers 11 residues. Trimming took 7 bases from V and 1 from J, leaving 4 bases between them. CDR3 nucleotide sequence: TGTGCCAGCATTCAGAACACTGAAGCTTTCTTT. Amino acid sequence: CASIQNTEAFF.

The chain uses TRBV12-5 and TRBJ2-4, with 7 bases fitting TRBD1. CDR1 LGHNT and CDR2 FRNRAP come from the germline V gene. The CDR3 sequence is 15 residues long. Losses at the gene ends were 2 bases for V and 7 bases for J; bases not matched to a gene: 8. The CDR3 DNA reads TGTGCTAGTGGTTTGCCGCAGACAGGGAAGAACATTCAGTACTTC. Its translation is CASGLPQTGKNIQYF.

V gene TRBV5-1 combines with J gene TRBJ2-7; 8 bases match TRBD2. V trimming: 0 bases; J trimming: 4 bases; junction bases outside the gene matches: 6. CDR1 is SGHRS and CDR2 is YFSETQ in the germline V gene. The CDR3 has 15 amino acids. The CDR3 region is CASSLAVAGIYEQYF. For the CDR3, the DNA is TGCGCCAGCAGCTTGGCGGTAGCGGGAATTTACGAGCAGTACTTC.

This clone was seen just once. One end of the junction varies from germline; a read error may be responsible. Other DNA sequences in this sample translate to the same CDR3. Here the CDR3 reads CASSQDSYEQYF. In DNA form, the CDR3 reads TGTGCCAGCAGTCAAGACAGTTACGAGCAGTACTTC. V and J are TRBV14 and TRBJ2-7; a weak D match, TRBD1 (5 bases). Germline CDR1 reads SGHDN; CDR2 reads FVKESK. CDR3 length: 12 amino acids.

This chain uses TRBV29-1 with TRBJ1-1; 8 bases fit TRBD1. Losses at the gene ends were 6 bases for V and 3 bases for J; bases not matched to a gene: 15. Per the germline V gene, CDR1 is SQVTM and CDR2 is ANQGSEA. The CDR3 runs to 16 residues. CDR3 protein: CSVNHNPGQVHTEAFF. CDR3 bases: TGCAGCGTGAACCATAACCCGGGACAGGTTCACACTGAAGCTTTCTTT. Drawing the rest from reference TRBV29-1 and TRBJ1-1, the complete variable domain is SAVISQKPSRDICQRGTSLTIQCQVDSQVTMMFWYRQQPGQSLTLIATANQGSEATYESGFVIDKFPISRPNLTFSTLTVSNMSPEDSSIYLCSVNHNPGQVHTEAFFGQGTRLTVV.